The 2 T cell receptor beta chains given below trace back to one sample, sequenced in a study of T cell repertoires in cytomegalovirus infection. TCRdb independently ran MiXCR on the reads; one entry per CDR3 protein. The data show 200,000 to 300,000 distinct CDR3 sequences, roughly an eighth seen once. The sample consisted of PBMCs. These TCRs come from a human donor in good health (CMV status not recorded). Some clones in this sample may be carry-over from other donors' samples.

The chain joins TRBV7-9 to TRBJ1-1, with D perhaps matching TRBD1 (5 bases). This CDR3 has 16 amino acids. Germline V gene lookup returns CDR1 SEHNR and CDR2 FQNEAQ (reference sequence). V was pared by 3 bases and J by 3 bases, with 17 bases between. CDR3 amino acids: CASSFIPGLQDTEAFF. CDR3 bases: TGTGCCAGCAGCTTTATCCCGGGACTCCAGGACACTGAAGCTTTCTTT.

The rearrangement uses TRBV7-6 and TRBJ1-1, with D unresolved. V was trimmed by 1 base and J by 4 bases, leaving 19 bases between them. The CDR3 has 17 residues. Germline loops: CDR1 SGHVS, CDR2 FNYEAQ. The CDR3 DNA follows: TGTGCCAGCAGCTTAGAAAGTTTCGGGGAGAGGAGCACTGAAGCTTTCTTT. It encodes CASSLESFGERSTEAFF.